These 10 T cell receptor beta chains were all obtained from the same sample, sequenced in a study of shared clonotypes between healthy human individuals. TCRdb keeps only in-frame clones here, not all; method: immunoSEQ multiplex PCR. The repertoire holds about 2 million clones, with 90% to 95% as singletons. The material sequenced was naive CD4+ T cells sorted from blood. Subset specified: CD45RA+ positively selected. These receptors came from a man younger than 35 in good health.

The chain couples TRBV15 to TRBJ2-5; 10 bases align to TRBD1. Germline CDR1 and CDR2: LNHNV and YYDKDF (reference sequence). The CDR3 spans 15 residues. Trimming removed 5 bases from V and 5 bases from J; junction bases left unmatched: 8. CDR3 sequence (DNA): TGTGCCACCAGCCAAGGGCCGGGACAGGGGGAGACCCAGTACTTC. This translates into CATSQGPGQGETQYF.

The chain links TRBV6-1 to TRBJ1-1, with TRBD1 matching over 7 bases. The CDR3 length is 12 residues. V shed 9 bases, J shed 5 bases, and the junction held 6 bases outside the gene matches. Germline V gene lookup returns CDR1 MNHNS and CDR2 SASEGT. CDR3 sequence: CASTGEVTEAFF. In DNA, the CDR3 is TGTGCCAGTACAGGGGAGGTAACTGAAGCTTTCTTT.

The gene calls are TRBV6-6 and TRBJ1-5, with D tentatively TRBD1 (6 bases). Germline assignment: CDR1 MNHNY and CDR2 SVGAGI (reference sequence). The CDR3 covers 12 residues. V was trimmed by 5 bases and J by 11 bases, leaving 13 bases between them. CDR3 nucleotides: TGTGCCAGCAGTCGAGGGGGGGTGGCCCAGCATTTT. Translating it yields CASSRGGVAQHF.

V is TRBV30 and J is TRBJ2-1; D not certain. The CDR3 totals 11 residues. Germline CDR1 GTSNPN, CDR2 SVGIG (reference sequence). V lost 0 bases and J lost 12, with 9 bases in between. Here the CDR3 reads CAWSVEVAQFF. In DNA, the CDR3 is TGTGCCTGGAGTGTAGAGGTAGCGCAGTTCTTC. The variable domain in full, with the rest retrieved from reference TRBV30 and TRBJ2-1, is SQTIHQWPATLVQPVGSPLSLECTVEGTSNPNLYWYRQAAGRGLQLLFYSVGIGQISSEVPQNLSASRPQDRQFILSSKKLLLSDSGFYLCAWSVEVAQFFGPGTRLTVL.

The CDR3 DNA reads TGTGCCAGCAGTGTACAGGGAGCTGGCTACACCTTC. It encodes CASSVQGAGYTF. The V and J genes are TRBV6-5 and TRBJ1-2; possibly TRBD1 for D (6 bases). Trimming took 5 bases from V and 7 from J, leaving 11 bases between them. Germline values: CDR1 MNHEY, CDR2 SVGAGI. The CDR3 has 12 residues.

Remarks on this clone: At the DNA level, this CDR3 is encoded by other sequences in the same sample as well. The CDR3 protein is CASSLTNTGELFF. In DNA form, the CDR3 reads TGTGCCAGCAGTCTTACGAACACCGGGGAGCTGTTTTTT. The chain uses TRBV7-9 and TRBJ2-2, with D uncertain. CDR1 SEHNR and CDR2 FQNEAQ come from the germline V gene (reference sequence). The CDR3 is made up of 13 amino acids. V lost 6 bases and J 0 bases, leaving 5 bases between the germline ends.

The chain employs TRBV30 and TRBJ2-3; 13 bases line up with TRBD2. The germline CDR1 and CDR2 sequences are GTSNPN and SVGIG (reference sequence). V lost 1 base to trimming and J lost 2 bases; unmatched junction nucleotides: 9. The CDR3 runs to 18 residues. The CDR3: CAWSGDKGLAGFTDTQYF. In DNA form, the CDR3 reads TGTGCCTGGAGTGGGGATAAGGGACTAGCGGGATTCACAGATACGCAGTATTTT.

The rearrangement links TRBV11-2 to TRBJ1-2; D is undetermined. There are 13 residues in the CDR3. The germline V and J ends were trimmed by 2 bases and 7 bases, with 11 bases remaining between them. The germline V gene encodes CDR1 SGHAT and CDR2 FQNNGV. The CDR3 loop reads CASSLYSRSGYTF. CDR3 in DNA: TGTGCCAGCAGCTTATACAGCCGGTCTGGCTACACCTTC.

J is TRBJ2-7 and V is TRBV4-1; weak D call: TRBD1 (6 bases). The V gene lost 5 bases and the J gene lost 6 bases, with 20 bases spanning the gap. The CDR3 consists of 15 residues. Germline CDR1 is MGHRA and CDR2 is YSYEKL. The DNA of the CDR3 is TGCGCCAGCAGCTTATACAGGGTTGTGAATTCCGAGCAGTACTTC. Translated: CASSLYRVVNSEQYF.

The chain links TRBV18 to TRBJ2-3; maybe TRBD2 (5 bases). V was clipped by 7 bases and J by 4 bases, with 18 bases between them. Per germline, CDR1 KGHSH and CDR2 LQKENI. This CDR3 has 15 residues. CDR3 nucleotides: TGTGCCAGCTATATCGGGCTAGCAACCGCAGATACGCAGTATTTT. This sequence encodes CASYIGLATADTQYF.